Detailed here is one T cell receptor (beta chain). The data were produced by immunoSEQ multiplex PCR, yet TCRdb's version contains in-frame clones alone and is incomplete. The table has over 250,000 clones, roughly 87% seen once. These data originate in a study of blood T cell repertoires in COVID-19. The overall study: The United States, Italy and Spain provided the acute and convalescent COVID-19 samples.

Trimming removed 3 bases at V and 4 bases at J, with 10 bases between. Germline CDR1 and CDR2: MNHEY and SMNVEV (reference sequence). The CDR3 covers 14 residues. Sequenced sample: peripheral blood. The rearrangement uses TRBV27 and TRBJ1-3; D gene uncertain. This sequence was found in a human donor in a cohort sampled during active COVID-19. The CDR3 reads CASSFIGGGNTIYF. DNA for the CDR3: TGTGCCAGCAGTTTCATCGGAGGGGGAAACACCATATATTTT.